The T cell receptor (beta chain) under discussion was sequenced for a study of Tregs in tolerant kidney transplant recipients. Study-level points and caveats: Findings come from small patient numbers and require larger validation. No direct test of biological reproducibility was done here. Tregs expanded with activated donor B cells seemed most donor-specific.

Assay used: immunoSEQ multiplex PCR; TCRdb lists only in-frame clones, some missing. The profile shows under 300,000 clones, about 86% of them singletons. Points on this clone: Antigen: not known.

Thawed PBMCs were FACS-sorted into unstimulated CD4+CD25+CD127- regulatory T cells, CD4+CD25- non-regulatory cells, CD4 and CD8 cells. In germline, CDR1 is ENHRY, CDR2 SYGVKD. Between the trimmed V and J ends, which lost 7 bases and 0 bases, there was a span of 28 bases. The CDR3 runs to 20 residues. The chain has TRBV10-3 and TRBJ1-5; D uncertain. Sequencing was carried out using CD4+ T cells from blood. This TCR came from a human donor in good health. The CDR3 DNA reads TGTGCCATCACATCCCTATTTGGCCGGTGGGCAGTCAATAGCAATCAGCCCCAGCATTTT. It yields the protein CAITSLFGRWAVNSNQPQHF.